This TCR beta chain derives from a study of T cell responses to AZD1222 COVID-19 vaccine. CDR1 and CDR2 from the germline V gene are LNHDA and SQIVND (reference sequence). The CDR3 extends over 18 amino acids. V was trimmed by 5 bases and J by 0 bases, leaving 17 bases between them. Some clones are missing from TCRdb's copy, which holds only in-frame ones; the method was immunoSEQ multiplex PCR. The data show roughly 66,000 clones, approximately 90% seen once. The sample was peripheral blood, taken 28 days after the second dose of the MenACWY control vaccine. The rearrangement uses TRBV19 and TRBJ2-6; possibly TRBD1 for D (5 bases). This sequence was found in an adult who received the MenACWY meningococcal vaccine as a control. Here the CDR3 DNA reads TGTGCCAGTAGTCCCCGAGACAGACTGTCCTCTGGGGCCAACGTCCTGACTTTC. Protein: CASSPRDRLSSGANVLTF.